This TCR beta chain originates from a study of blood T cell repertoires in COVID-19 (dated by TCRdb to the early 2020s). Broadly, across the study: Samples covering the acute and convalescent phases of COVID-19 were provided by collaborators in the United States, Italy and Spain. The material from the prospective study consisted of cDNA or gDNA derived from T cells, B-cell-depleted T cells, or PBMCs. Subjects who had been exposed to COVID-19, were actively infected with it, or had recovered from it provided the deeply sampled blood TCRbeta repertoires that made up the dataset. The repertoires were released in a freely available public database meant as a resource for research on the immune response to SARS-CoV-2. The samples were drawn from two sources: the first 160 participants of the ongoing ImmuneRACE study, and 1,254 subjects contributed by 6 global collaborators. Nearly every sample came with metadata listing a de-identified subject ID, COVID-19 status, age in years and sex. HLA class I and class II types, where available, came from metadata supplied by the sample provider rather than from assay-based typing.

In this sample, this clone turned up once. It has no known antigen specificity. Base qualities are missing; no much larger clone stands one base away. The CDR3 numbers 16 residues from cysteine through phenylalanine. Only CDR3 DNA is held: 48 bases, read in frame from base 1. For this chain, trimming is 5 bases at the V end and 6 bases at the J end, and the number of junction bases without a gene match is 5. The germline V gene encodes CDR1 SGHVS and CDR2 FQNEAQ. Broader findings and caveats from the paper: The amount of clinical and demographic metadata varied by source and participant and was provided uncurated.

The immunoSEQ Assay, a bias-controlled multiplex PCR, was used to amplify TCRbeta CDR3 regions from genomic DNA. As for how the authors treated the data: The number of nucleated cells in each sample was estimated by amplification of reference gene primers within the assay. Sequence reads were collapsed and filtered to measure the absolute abundance of every unique TCRbeta CDR3 rearrangement. Productive Simpson clonality was computed per sample as the square root of Simpson's diversity index over productive rearrangements. TCRdb carries this immuneACCESS record with in-frame sequences only. Its versions omit some clonotypes, under half of them owing to an unresolved V gene in the studies checked, with the rest unexplained. Clone size and V and J calls were adopted from that table, with D and trimming inferred from the DNA. In this sample the table shows about 310,000 clones, 90% of which occur a single time. Of the sample, approximately 0.98% falls within the top ten clones.

At one collaborating source in Seattle, patients were enrolled during active infection and were followed longitudinally through the course of disease. Whole blood was collected in K2EDTA tubes by collaborating institutions according to the institutions' own protocols. For TCRbeta analysis, collaborators shipped samples as frozen whole blood, isolated PBMCs, or DNA extracted from either of those sample types. The sequenced material came from peripheral blood. The rearrangement combines TRBV7-8 with TRBJ2-2, with 14 middle bases fitting TRBD2. This TCR derives from a woman aged 35 to 49 with COVID-19, enrolled during active disease. CDR3 reads: CASSIRTSGGPGELFF. The DNA sequence is as follows: TGTGCCAGCAGCATCAGGACTAGCGGGGGGCCCGGGGAGCTGTTTTTT.